The clone carrying this TCR beta chain was recorded a few times. What it binds is unknown. The entry originates in a study of T-cell memory formation after mild COVID-19. Study context: Clusters of TCRs were largely donor specific. Study results and caveats: Contracting CD4+ clones sat mainly in CM and EM; CD8+ in EMRA.

The CDR3 sequence is 16 residues long. With V trimmed by 2 bases and J by 3 bases, 7 bases remained unmatched. Germline values: CDR1 SGDLS, CDR2 YYNGEE. TCRdb itself ran the 5' RACE reads through MiXCR, one entry per CDR3 protein. The repertoire holds 500,000 to 600,000 distinct CDR3 sequences, with roughly 18% as singletons. The TCR was taken from an adult woman who had mild COVID-19 (a few samples of this study predate the infection). Cell type and time point are not known. Sample: PBMCs or a T cell subset sorted from them (not recorded which). The chain is built from TRBV9 and TRBJ2-7; 11 bases are shared with TRBD2. CDR3 bases: TGTGCCAGCAGCGTGGGGGATGGGACTAGCGGCTACGAGCAGTACTTC. This codes for CASSVGDGTSGYEQYF. Based on the CDR3 plus reference TRBV9 and TRBJ2-7, the full variable domain is DSGVTQTPKHLITATGQRVTLRCSPRSGDLSVYWYQQSLDQGLQFLIQYYNGEERAKGNILERFSAQQFPDLHSELNLSSLELGDSALYFCASSVGDGTSGYEQYFGPGTRLTVT.